These 18 T cell receptor beta chains were all obtained from the same sample, sequenced in a study of T cell repertoires in ileal Crohn's disease. Libraries were prepared by immunoSEQ multiplex PCR; TCRdb keeps only in-frame clonotypes and omits some of them. The sample holds approximately 12,000 clones, about 76% seen once. Material: ileal tissue. Receptor source: an adult with Crohn's disease.

In this sample, this clone turned up once. This chain links TRBV27 with TRBJ1-4; TRBD1 is a possible D gene (6 bases). The V gene's germline CDR1 is MNHEY and CDR2 SMNVEV (reference sequence). The CDR3 has 14 amino acids. The V and J ends lost 4 bases and 5 bases respectively, with 11 bases between them. The CDR3 is CASSYGTRNEKLFF. In DNA, the CDR3 is TGTGCCAGCAGTTATGGGACAAGGAATGAAAAACTGTTTTTT.

The chain carries TRBV19 and TRBJ2-1, with D maybe TRBD2 (5 bases). Germline CDR1 is LNHDA and CDR2 is SQIVND (reference sequence). Trimming stripped 7 bases from V and 0 bases from J, with 13 bases between. The CDR3 has 15 amino acids. CDR3 bases: TGTGCCAGTAAGTTGGGTGGGAGCTCCTACAATGAGCAGTTCTTC. It translates to CASKLGGSSYNEQFF.

The chain links TRBV27 to TRBJ1-5; TRBD1 might be the D (6 bases). The V gene lost 5 bases and the J gene lost 0 bases, with 14 bases spanning the gap. There are 16 residues in the CDR3. Per germline, CDR1 MNHEY and CDR2 SMNVEV (reference sequence). The CDR3 DNA follows: TGTGCCAGCAGTAAAAAGTGGACAGATAGCAATCAGCCCCAGCATTTT. This encodes CASSKKWTDSNQPQHF.

DNA of the CDR3: TGTGCCAGCAGCGCCTGGACAGGGGGCATTTCAGGGGACGAGCAGTACTTC. It encodes CASSAWTGGISGDEQYF. The rearrangement uses TRBV9 and TRBJ2-7; 11 nucleotides agree with TRBD1. In germline, CDR1 is SGDLS, CDR2 YYNGEE. CDR3 size: 17 residues. With V trimmed by 3 bases and J by 5 bases, 13 bases remained unmatched.

This clone was observed a few times. The same CDR3 can be traced to other DNA sequences in this sample. V is TRBV4-3 and J is TRBJ2-7; 8 bases match TRBD1. Germline V gene lookup returns CDR1 LGHNA and CDR2 YSLEER. Trimming took 0 bases from V and 1 from J; bases not matched to a gene: 2. The CDR3 totals 15 residues. CDR3 DNA: TGCGCCAGCAGCCAAGACGACAGGGGTTCCTACGAGCAGTACTTC. Encoded protein: CASSQDDRGSYEQYF.

V and J are TRBV6-1 and TRBJ1-1; 9 bases are shared with TRBD1. V lost 5 bases and J lost 5; bases outside the gene matches: 6. This CDR3 region has 14 residues. CDR1 and CDR2 (germline): MNHNS, SASEGT. The CDR3 protein is CASSQQGAGTEAFF. The CDR3 nucleotides are TGTGCCAGCAGTCAACAGGGGGCGGGTACTGAAGCTTTCTTT.

The rearrangement links TRBV19 to TRBJ2-2; D is undetermined. Germline CDR1 and CDR2: LNHDA and SQIVND (reference sequence). V lost 5 bases to trimming and J lost 0 bases, with 7 bases between them. This CDR3 has 14 amino acids. The DNA of the CDR3 is TGTGCCAGTAGTTGGTCTACGAACACCGGGGAGCTGTTTTTT. Translated: CASSWSTNTGELFF.

The chain recombines TRBV9 with TRBJ2-3; 11 bases line up with TRBD2. This CDR3 comprises 16 residues. Trimming cost V 3 bases and J 1 base; bases outside gene matches: 4. Germline assignment: CDR1 SGDLS and CDR2 YYNGEE. This chain's CDR3 is CASSDQGLAGTDTQYF. The CDR3 DNA reads as TGTGCCAGCAGCGACCAGGGACTAGCGGGCACAGATACGCAGTATTTT.

This clone was counted once. V gene TRBV11-3 combines with J gene TRBJ1-1, with unresolved D. Trimming pared 7 bases from V and 4 bases from J, leaving 16 bases between. The germline V gene has CDR1 SGHNT and CDR2 YENEEA. The CDR3 totals 14 residues. The CDR3 sequence is CASTTGSPGTEAFF. In DNA form, the CDR3 reads TGTGCCAGCACCACCGGGAGTCCTGGCACTGAAGCTTTCTTT.

The chain employs TRBV10-2 and TRBJ2-3; D gene unclear. The CDR3 contains 17 residues. Deletions cut 4 bases from V and 3 bases from J, with 20 bases between. The V gene's germline CDR1 is WSHSY and CDR2 SAAADI. CDR3 region: CASSVHRHLQATDTQYF. The CDR3 DNA is TGCGCCAGCAGTGTTCATCGACATCTCCAAGCAACAGATACGCAGTATTTT.

The chain recombines TRBV6-6 with TRBJ2-7, with 12 bases aligning to TRBD2. The CDR3 covers 14 residues. The V segment lost 10 bases and the J segment 6 bases; nucleotides outside the gene matches: 10. Germline CDR1 reads MNHNY; CDR2 reads SVGAGI (reference sequence). This chain's CDR3 is CATTPGLAGAEQYF. CDR3 DNA sequence: TGTGCCACCACGCCGGGACTAGCGGGTGCCGAGCAGTACTTC.

The CDR3 sequence: CASSGTGSLLPQHF. CDR3 DNA sequence: TGTGCCAGCAGTGGGACAGGGAGTCTTCTGCCCCAGCATTTT. V gene TRBV2 combines with J gene TRBJ1-5; 8 bases align to TRBD1. The V and J ends lost 4 bases and 9 bases, in that order; junction bases with no gene match: 8. CDR3 length: 14 residues. CDR1 is SNHLY and CDR2 is FYNNEI in the germline V gene. The full variable domain, with the rest looked up from reference TRBV2 and TRBJ1-5, is EPEVTQTPSHQVTQMGQEVILRCVPISNHLYFYWYRQILGQKVEFLVSFYNNEISEKSEIFDDQFSVERPDGSNFTLKIRSTKLEDSAMYFCASSGTGSLLPQHFGDGTRLSIL.

This clone has a handful of counts. The rearrangement links TRBV6-5 to TRBJ2-1, with D maybe TRBD1 (6 bases). Germline CDR1 and CDR2: MNHEY and SVGAGI. Between the trimmed V and J ends, which lost 5 bases and 3 bases, there was a span of 14 bases. There are 15 residues in the CDR3. The CDR3 DNA reads as TGTGCCAGCAGTCAAACAGGGATAGGCTACAATGAGCAGTTCTTC. Its protein product is CASSQTGIGYNEQFF.

CDR3 amino acids: CASSAYTGGGYGYTF. CDR3 nucleotide sequence: TGTGCCAGTTCCGCTTATACAGGGGGCGGATATGGCTACACCTTC. The chain carries TRBV19 and TRBJ1-2, with 9 bases that match TRBD1. The CDR3 spans 15 residues. The V gene's germline CDR1 is LNHDA and CDR2 SQIVND (reference sequence). V shed 8 bases and J 5 bases; nucleotides not matched to a gene: 12.

The chain carries TRBV4-1 and TRBJ1-2; 9 bases fit TRBD1. The CDR3 is 15 amino acids. The ends lost 3 bases at V and 6 bases at J; junction bases unmatched: 8. Germline-derived CDR1 and CDR2 are MGHRA and YSYEKL. This CDR3 reads CASSQMTGGMDGYTF. The CDR3 bases are TGCGCCAGCAGCCAGATGACAGGGGGTATGGATGGCTACACCTTC.

V usage is TRBV7-9 and J usage is TRBJ2-3; D remains unclear. The length of the CDR3 is 12 residues. V gave up 4 bases and J gave up 4 bases, with 6 bases separating them. Germline CDR1 reads SEHNR; CDR2 reads FQNEAQ (reference sequence). CDR3: CASSSTADTQYF. CDR3 in DNA: TGTGCCAGCAGCTCAACAGCAGATACGCAGTATTTT.

This clone was seen a handful of times. The V call is TRBV10-3, the J call TRBJ2-3, with D tentatively TRBD2 (6 bases). The length of the CDR3 is 14 residues. V lost 6 bases, J lost 3 bases, and 13 bases lay in between. Germline CDR1 ENHRY, CDR2 SYGVKD. CDR3 bases: TGTGCCATCAGGAGGGACTCCGGGACAGATACGCAGTATTTT. Amino acids: CAIRRDSGTDTQYF.

The rearrangement uses TRBV7-9 and TRBJ1-3; 12 nucleotides agree with TRBD1. Germline CDR1 SEHNR, CDR2 FQNEAQ (reference sequence). With 5 bases clipped from V and 4 bases from J, the junction kept 15 bases outside the gene matches. The CDR3 has 19 residues. CDR3 amino acids: CASSAWGAGQGAGGNTIYF. The DNA of the CDR3 is TGTGCCAGCAGCGCCTGGGGCGCGGGACAGGGGGCAGGAGGAAACACCATATATTTT.